The next 20 T cell receptor beta chains were all read from a single sample in a study of blood T cell repertoires in COVID-19 (dated by TCRdb to the early 2020s). The library was made by the immunoSEQ multiplex PCR assay. TCRdb provides this immuneACCESS table in a form limited to in-frame rearrangements. Some clones are lacking; in checked studies, under half of them reflect an unresolved V gene, and why the rest are absent is not known. In this sample the table shows about 350,000 clones, around nine tenths of which occur a single time. The top ten hold approximately 1% of the sample. The sequenced material came from PBMCs or T cells enriched from blood (not recorded which). Source of these receptors: a woman aged 25 to 39 who had been exposed to COVID-19.

This chain joins TRBV9 and TRBJ2-1; 10 positions match TRBD2. Unmatched junction bases numbered 6, after V lost 0 bases and J lost 6 bases. CDR3 length: 16 residues. Looked up from germline, CDR1 is SGDLS and CDR2 is YYNGEE. In nucleotides, the CDR3 is TGTGCCAGCAGCGTAGTTGAGCGGGAGGGCCGCAATGAGCAGTTCTTC. Protein sequence: CASSVVEREGRNEQFF.

The chain couples TRBV27 to TRBJ1-2; 8 nucleotides agree with TRBD1. V lost 6 bases to trimming and J lost 4 bases; unmatched junction nucleotides: 4. CDR1 and CDR2 from the germline V gene are MNHEY and SMNVEV (reference sequence). This CDR3 spans 13 amino acids. DNA of the CDR3: TGTGCCAGCAGAGTCACAGGGGGCTATGGCTACACCTTC. Amino acids: CASRVTGGYGYTF.

J is TRBJ2-7 and V is TRBV19; TRBD1 matches 10 bases. Germline assignment: CDR1 LNHDA and CDR2 SQIVND (reference sequence). The length of the CDR3 is 14 residues. Trimming at V came to 5 bases and at J to 4 bases, leaving 5 bases not matched to a gene. CDR3 amino acids: CASSPGQGLYEQYF. In nucleotides, the CDR3 is TGTGCCAGTAGTCCGGGACAGGGGTTATACGAGCAGTACTTC.

The gene calls are TRBV2 and TRBJ2-1, with unresolved D. Trimming pared 6 bases from V and 0 bases from J, leaving 12 bases between. Germline V gene lookup returns CDR1 SNHLY and CDR2 FYNNEI. The CDR3 runs to 15 residues. The CDR3 DNA reads TGTGCCAGCAGATTCAGGTTCAGCTCCTACAATGAGCAGTTCTTC. Its protein is CASRFRFSSYNEQFF.

V usage is TRBV7-9 and J usage is TRBJ2-2; D perhaps matches TRBD2 (6 bases). The germline V and J ends were trimmed by 5 bases and 5 bases, with 9 bases remaining between them. Germline V lookup: CDR1 SEHNR, CDR2 FQNEAQ (reference sequence). The CDR3 consists of 13 residues. The CDR3 sequence is CASSLRGTGELFF. The CDR3 bases are TGTGCCAGCAGCCTACGGGGGACCGGGGAGCTGTTTTTT.

The count of this clone is one. The chain is built from TRBV28 and TRBJ2-2; maybe TRBD1 (6 bases). The germline CDR1 and CDR2 sequences are MDHEN and SYDVKM. There are 14 residues in the CDR3. The ends were cut back, 3 bases at V and 2 bases at J, with 7 bases in the middle. CDR3 residues: CASSLGANTGELFF. DNA for the CDR3: TGTGCCAGCAGTTTGGGGGCTAACACCGGGGAGCTGTTTTTT.

The genes are TRBV7-2 and TRBJ2-7; 8 nucleotides agree with TRBD2. The CDR3 extends over 14 amino acids. Germline CDR1 and CDR2: SGHTA and FQGNSA. The J segment lost 6 bases and the V segment lost 2 bases, leaving 6 bases of the junction unmatched. Here the CDR3 DNA reads TGTGCCAGCAGCTTACTGTCGGGAGGGGGCGAGCAGTACTTC. Translating gives CASSLLSGGGEQYF.

V usage is TRBV3-1 (or the pseudogene TRBV3-2) and J usage is TRBJ1-1, with TRBD1 matching 7 bases. This CDR3 is built from 16 residues. CDR1 and CDR2 (germline): LGHDT, YNNKEL (reference sequence). Losses at the gene ends were 4 bases for V and 0 bases for J; bases not matched to a gene: 8. The CDR3 is CASSRSTGPMNTEAFF. CDR3 in DNA: TGTGCCAGCAGCCGATCGACAGGGCCCATGAACACTGAAGCTTTCTTT.

CDR3 residues: CASSIGIYRDTEAFF. The CDR3 DNA is TGTGCCAGTAGTATAGGAATATACAGGGACACTGAAGCTTTCTTT. The rearrangement uses TRBV19 and TRBJ1-1; the D gene is possibly TRBD1 (6 bases). The CDR3 is 15 residues long. Trimming cost V 1 base and J 3 bases, with 12 bases left between them. Germline V gene data show CDR1 as LNHDA and CDR2 as SQIVND (reference sequence).

CDR3 sequence: CASSYRGLAYEQYF. CDR3 DNA sequence: TGTGCCAGCAGTTACAGGGGACTAGCCTACGAGCAGTACTTC. The genes are TRBV6-5 and TRBJ2-7; 8 nucleotides line up with TRBD2. V shed 2 bases, J shed 2 bases, and the junction held 2 bases outside the gene matches. CDR3 length: 14 amino acids. Germline lookup yields CDR1 MNHEY and CDR2 SVGAGI.

This chain joins TRBV27 and TRBJ1-4, with D possibly TRBD1 on 5 matching bases. Germline V lookup: CDR1 MNHEY, CDR2 SMNVEV (reference sequence). Trimming took off 3 bases at V and 3 bases at J, with 17 bases between the two ends. The CDR3 covers 17 residues. The CDR3 reads CASSLGSGRPSNEKLFF. In DNA form, the CDR3 reads TGTGCCAGCAGTTTGGGGTCAGGGCGCCCTTCTAATGAAAAACTGTTTTTT.

This sequence joins TRBV27 and TRBJ2-7, with 11 bases that match TRBD2. Germline V gene lookup returns CDR1 MNHEY and CDR2 SMNVEV (reference sequence). Trimming at V came to 4 bases and at J to 6 bases, leaving 14 bases not matched to a gene. The CDR3 loop spans 17 amino acids. The DNA for the CDR3 is TGTGCCAGCAGTTCTCTTACGCCGTCCGGGACTAGCGGCGAGCAGTACTTC. Amino acid sequence: CASSSLTPSGTSGEQYF.

V usage is TRBV29-1 and J usage is TRBJ1-4, with a tentative D call TRBD1 (6 bases). The length of the CDR3 is 15 residues. Germline loops: CDR1 SQVTM, CDR2 ANQGSEA. Trimming shortened V by 4 bases and J by 9 bases, and 21 bases separated the two germline ends. As DNA, the CDR3 is TGCAGCGTTGGAGGGACGGGGGGCGCAATTAAAAAACTGTTTTTT. Protein sequence: CSVGGTGGAIKKLFF.

The chain has TRBV19 and TRBJ2-1, with D possibly being TRBD2 (5 bases). V lost 2 bases and J 4 bases, leaving 9 bases between the germline ends. CDR3 length: 14 amino acids. Germline CDR1 is LNHDA and CDR2 is SQIVND (reference sequence). The DNA for the CDR3 is TGTGCCAGTAGTATAACCGGGGAGTACAATGAGCAGTTCTTC. Its protein is CASSITGEYNEQFF.

This chain connects TRBV13 to TRBJ2-3; 8 bases agree with TRBD1. J lost 4 bases, V lost 4 bases, and 7 bases had no gene match. Germline V gives CDR1 PRHDT, CDR2 FYEKMQ (reference sequence). CDR3 size: 15 residues. This CDR3 is CASSSGGAGPDTQYF. The DNA for the CDR3 is TGTGCCAGCAGCTCAGGGGGCGCCGGCCCAGATACGCAGTATTTT. The full variable domain, rest sourced from reference TRBV13 and TRBJ2-3, is AAGVIQSPRHLIKEKRETATLKCYPIPRHDTVYWYQQGPGQDPQFLISFYEKMQSDKGSIPDRFSAQQFSDYHSELNMSSLELGDSALYFCASSSGGAGPDTQYFGPGTRLTVL.

In DNA, the CDR3 is TGCGCCAGCAGCTTTGTGGGAGTAACTAATGAAAAACTGTTTTTT. It yields the protein CASSFVGVTNEKLFF. The V gene is TRBV5-1, the J gene TRBJ1-4; D is unresolved. This CDR3 spans 15 amino acids. From germline, CDR1 is SGHRS and CDR2 YFSETQ. V shed 2 bases and J shed 1 base, with 9 bases lying between them.

The V and J genes are TRBV3-1 (or the pseudogene TRBV3-2) and TRBJ1-3; perhaps TRBD1 as D (5 bases). CDR1 is LGHDT and CDR2 is YNNKEL in the germline V gene (reference sequence). This CDR3 is 14 amino acids long. Between the trimmed V and J ends, which lost 9 bases and 0 bases, there was a span of 12 bases. CDR3 coding DNA: TGTGCCAGTCAACAGGTTATCTCTGGAAACACCATATATTTT. Protein sequence: CASQQVISGNTIYF.

This sequence joins TRBV7-9 and TRBJ2-1; D gene unclear. Germline V gene data show CDR1 as SEHNR and CDR2 as FQNEAQ (reference sequence). The CDR3 covers 13 residues. The germline V and J ends were trimmed by 1 base and 2 bases, with 3 bases remaining between them. The CDR3 DNA follows: TGTGCCAGCAGCTTAGTCGCCTACAATGAGCAGTTCTTC. Amino acids: CASSLVAYNEQFF. Drawing the rest from reference TRBV7-9 and TRBJ2-1, the complete variable domain is DTGVSQNPRHKITKRGQNVTFRCDPISEHNRLYWYRQTLGQGPEFLTYFQNEAQLEKSRLLSDRFSAERPKGSFSTLEIQRTEQGDSAMYLCASSLVAYNEQFFGPGTRLTVL.

The chain carries TRBV7-9 and TRBJ2-3, with D maybe TRBD1 (6 bases). This CDR3 has 14 amino acids. Germline V gene data show CDR1 as SEHNR and CDR2 as FQNEAQ (reference sequence). V gave up 1 base and J gave up 4 bases, with 9 bases separating them. CDR3 DNA: TGTGCCAGCAGCTTAGGACAGGTATCAGATACGCAGTATTTT. Translation: CASSLGQVSDTQYF.

This chain uses TRBV19 with TRBJ2-5; 7 bases align to TRBD1. Trimming at V came to 3 bases and at J to 5 bases, leaving 6 bases not matched to a gene. The CDR3 covers 14 residues. Per germline, CDR1 LNHDA and CDR2 SQIVND (reference sequence). The CDR3 nucleotides read TGTGCCAGTAGTATGGGGGCACAGGGGGAGACCCAGTACTTC. Its translation is CASSMGAQGETQYF. The entire variable domain, with the rest obtained from reference TRBV19 and TRBJ2-5, is as follows: DGGITQSPKYLFRKEGQNVTLSCEQNLNHDAMYWYRQDPGQGLRLIYYSQIVNDFQKGDIAEGYSVSREKKESFPLTVTSAQKNPTAFYLCASSMGAQGETQYFGPGTRLLVL.